The rows below give T cell receptor beta chains drawn from one sample of a study of OX40 agonist ivuxolimab in advanced cancers. The protocol was immunoSEQ multiplex PCR, while the TCRdb copy is restricted to in-frame clones and leaves out a portion. Here the sample spans under 50,000 clones, roughly 90% being singletons. The sample here was CD4+ or CD8+ T cells sorted from blood, taken in a trial of the OX40 agonist ivuxolimab. All receptors derive from an adult with an advanced solid tumor such as melanoma, head and neck, liver or kidney cancer. CDR3s include the opening cysteine and the closing phenylalanine or tryptophan.

cdr3_length j_call v_call cdr3_aa
15 TRBJ1-1 TRBV19 CASRTQEGADTEAFF
15 TRBJ2-7 TRBV7-9 CASSLAGTGGNEQYF
16 TRBJ1-2 TRBV28 CASSFAAWTGDYGYTF
15 TRBJ2-7 TRBV7-2 CASSTGQGVSYEQYF
14 TRBJ2-5 TRBV5-4 CASSRKDFIETQYF
13 TRBJ1-3 TRBV19 CATGVPFGNTIYF
13 TRBJ2-7 TRBV6-6 CASSPTGVGEQYF
15 TRBJ2-7 TRBV28 CASSPWRGEPYRQYF
16 TRBJ2-7 TRBV29-1 CSVVPVSWGTSYEQYF
15 TRBJ2-7 TRBV5-1 CASSLVLAEPYEQYF
14 TRBJ2-7 TRBV12-5 CASGFSGLLYEQYF
14 TRBJ1-2 TRBV5-4 CASSRQLANYGYTF
15 TRBJ2-7 TRBV7-9 CASSSGTGLSYEQYF
17 TRBJ2-2 TRBV7-2 CASRPPLGGVRTGELFF
18 TRBJ2-5 TRBV4-1 CASSQELAGGPIAETQYF
13 TRBJ2-7 TRBV6-5 CASSYSKDREQYF
15 TRBJ2-7 TRBV27 CASSLRRVVSYEQYF
13 TRBJ2-2 TRBV11-2 CASSLEGAGELFF
16 TRBJ2-7 TRBV7-2 CASSYPRDRSSYEQYF
13 TRBJ2-1 TRBV4-1 CASSRQMDNEQFF
16 TRBJ2-5 TRBV19 CASSTSRQGARETQYF
15 TRBJ2-1 TRBV5-4 CASSPNSRGRAEQFF
16 TRBJ2-3 TRBV9 CASRRGLAGFTDTQYF
19 TRBJ2-5 TRBV4-2 CASSQLGTSGRAIQETQYF
14 TRBJ2-1 TRBV5-1 CASSPGQGAEEQFF
14 TRBJ2-7 TRBV28 CASSLTGPSYEQYF
13 TRBJ1-5 TRBV30 CAWSGQGVQPQHF
15 TRBJ2-1 TRBV6-1 CASSTGTPGLTEQFF
13 TRBJ1-4 TRBV19 CASRRRGGEKLFF
13 TRBJ2-1 TRBV29-1 CSVVSGLGNEQFF
14 TRBJ2-1 TRBV9 CASPRGLAVQEQFF
16 TRBJ2-7 TRBV5-1 CASSGGTSGSSYEQYF
16 TRBJ2-5 TRBV4-3 CASSQARPSYQETQYF
12 TRBJ1-2 TRBV14 CASSQARTGYTF
16 TRBJ2-3 TRBV5-8 CASSLARGTSTDTQYF
13 TRBJ1-2 TRBV6-5 CASSRGAGHGYTF
15 TRBJ2-7 TRBV21-1 CASNPRLEGSHEQYF
15 TRBJ2-2 TRBV7-2 CASSLTSGLTGELFF
15 TRBJ2-6 TRBV7-2 CASSPRSSGANVLTF
14 TRBJ1-2 TRBV6-1 CASSSWGGSGGYTF
13 TRBJ1-2 TRBV27 CASSSRRNYGYTF
15 TRBJ1-5 TRBV18 CASSPGPVGNQPQHF
15 TRBJ2-3 TRBV5-1 CASSGGTGGTDTQYF
15 TRBJ2-3 TRBV5-1 CASSLSSGNTDTQYF
12 TRBJ2-7 TRBV6-4 CASSTGGHEQYF
15 TRBJ2-7 TRBV7-3 CASSLRAGRIHEQYF
13 TRBJ2-5 TRBV18 CASSRQGDETQYF
15 TRBJ2-5 TRBV9 CASSFLGVGEETQYF
13 TRBJ1-4 TRBV30 CAWSGGWGEKLFF
14 TRBJ1-4 TRBV4-1 CASSQLGTNEKLFF
14 TRBJ1-6 TRBV5-4 CASSTDGSNSPLHF
16 TRBJ1-6 TRBV15 CATSRGQGLDNSPLHF
15 TRBJ2-7 TRBV5-5 CASSLRTARGNEQYF
14 TRBJ1-5 TRBV15 CATSRDYSNQPQHF
13 TRBJ2-2 TRBV11-3 CASSPMVTGELFF
13 TRBJ1-2 TRBV11-1 CASQQGIGYGYTF
17 TRBJ1-6 TRBV27 CASSLSYAGGDNSPLHF